The 6 T cell receptor beta chains below come from one sample, sequenced in a study of blood T cell repertoires in COVID-19. Only in-frame clones appear in the TCRdb table, and some are missing; sequencing was by immunoSEQ multiplex PCR. This table has 380,000 or so clones, roughly 90% appearing once. The sample comprised PBMCs or T cells enriched from blood (not recorded which). The source is a woman between 40 and 50 years old with acute COVID-19.

The chain couples TRBV9 to TRBJ1-6; 8 positions agree with TRBD1. Germline V lookup: CDR1 SGDLS, CDR2 YYNGEE. The CDR3 runs 17 residues. V lost 0 bases, J lost 10 bases, and 12 bases stayed unmatched. The CDR3 sequence is CASSVGVGVRGQSPLHF. The CDR3 bases are TGTGCCAGCAGCGTAGGGGTTGGTGTCAGGGGGCAATCACCCCTCCACTTT.

In this sample, this clone turned up once. This same CDR3 is encoded by further DNA sequences in the sample. V and J are TRBV2 and TRBJ1-5; a possible D gene is TRBD1 (6 bases). Germline V CDR1 and CDR2: SNHLY, FYNNEI. Trimming cost V 6 bases and J 3 bases, with 9 bases left between them. The CDR3 extends over 13 amino acids. The CDR3 bases are TGTGCCAGCAGCGACAGGTACAATCAGCCCCAGCATTTT. Translation: CASSDRYNQPQHF. Full variable domain (missing parts from reference TRBV2 and TRBJ1-5): EPEVTQTPSHQVTQMGQEVILRCVPISNHLYFYWYRQILGQKVEFLVSFYNNEISEKSEIFDDQFSVERPDGSNFTLKIRSTKLEDSAMYFCASSDRYNQPQHFGDGTRLSIL.

The chain links TRBV5-1 to TRBJ1-5; tentatively, D is TRBD1 (6 bases). CDR3 size: 14 residues. The germline V gene encodes CDR1 SGHRS and CDR2 YFSETQ. V was trimmed by 4 bases and J by 5 bases, leaving 13 bases between them. This CDR3 reads CASSPQGPDQPQHF. The DNA for the CDR3 is TGCGCCAGCAGCCCACAGGGTCCCGATCAGCCCCAGCATTTT.

The chain joins TRBV6-5 to TRBJ2-1; 8 positions agree with TRBD2. CDR3 length: 14 residues. The V gene end was trimmed by 2 bases and the J gene end by 8 bases; junction bases not matched to a gene: 5. Per germline, CDR1 MNHEY and CDR2 SVGAGI. The CDR3 region is CASSYGTSWDEQFF. The CDR3 DNA reads TGTGCCAGCAGTTACGGGACTAGTTGGGATGAGCAGTTCTTC.

The CDR3 DNA reads as TGTGCCAGCAGCGATACCTGGACTAGCGGGGACACAGATACGCAGTATTTT. Its translation is CASSDTWTSGDTDTQYF. The genes are TRBV7-2 and TRBJ2-3; TRBD2 matches 12 bases. The CDR3 has 17 residues. Germline loops: CDR1 SGHTA, CDR2 FQGNSA. V lost 5 bases, J lost 2 bases, and 8 bases stayed unmatched.

This clone appeared many times. This chain links TRBV5-1 with TRBJ2-5; 8 bases map to TRBD2. The ends lost 1 base at V and 5 bases at J; junction bases unmatched: 4. The germline gives CDR1 SGHRS, CDR2 YFSETQ. CDR3 length: 14 residues. This chain's CDR3 is CASSLSGGFETQYF. CDR3 coding DNA: TGCGCCAGCAGCTTGAGCGGGGGTTTTGAGACCCAGTACTTC. Full variable domain (rest looked up from reference TRBV5-1 and TRBJ2-5): KAGVTQTPRYLIKTRGQQVTLSCSPISGHRSVSWYQQTPGQGLQFLFEYFSETQRNKGNFPGRFSGRQFSNSRSEMNVSTLELGDSALYLCASSLSGGFETQYFGPGTRLLVL.